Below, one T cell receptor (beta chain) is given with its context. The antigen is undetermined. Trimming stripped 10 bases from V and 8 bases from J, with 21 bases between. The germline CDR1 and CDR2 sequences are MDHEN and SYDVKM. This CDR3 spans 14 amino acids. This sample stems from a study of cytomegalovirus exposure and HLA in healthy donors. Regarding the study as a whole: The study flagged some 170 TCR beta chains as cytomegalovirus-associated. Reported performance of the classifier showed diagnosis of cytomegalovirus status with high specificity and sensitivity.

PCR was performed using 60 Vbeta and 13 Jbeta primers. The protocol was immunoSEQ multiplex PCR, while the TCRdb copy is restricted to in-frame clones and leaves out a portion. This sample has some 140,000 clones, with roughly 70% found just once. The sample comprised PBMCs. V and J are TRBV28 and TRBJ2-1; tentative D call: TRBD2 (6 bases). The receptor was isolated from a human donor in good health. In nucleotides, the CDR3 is TGTGCCACCTTCGAGACTAGGAACCCCCATGAGCAGTTCTTC. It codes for CATFETRNPHEQFF.